Detailed here is one TCR beta chain. The sample belongs to a study of beta chain features in type 1 diabetes. CDR3 length: 14 amino acids. Germline lookup yields CDR1 GTSNPN and CDR2 SVGIG (reference sequence). V trimming: 2 bases; J trimming: 10 bases; junction bases outside the gene matches: 8. The entirety of the isolated RNA underwent reverse transcription, so expressed TCRB transcripts were sequenced. Libraries were prepared by immunoSEQ multiplex PCR; TCRdb keeps only in-frame clonotypes and omits some of them. The data show fewer than 200,000 clones, about 13% seen once. The receptor's source is a young woman in good health. The sequenced sample was central memory CD4+ T cells from blood. This chain uses TRBV30 with TRBJ2-1, with 10 bases that match TRBD2. The DNA of the CDR3 is TGTGCCTGGAGTCCCCATCTAGCGGGAGACGAGCAGTTCTTC. The encoded protein is CAWSPHLAGDEQFF.